Listed below are T cell receptor beta chains from one sample, sequenced in a study of blood T cell repertoires in COVID-19. TCRdb keeps only in-frame clones here, not all; method: immunoSEQ multiplex PCR. Here the sample spans about 260,000 clones, more than 70% being singletons. The sample consisted of peripheral blood. The source of these receptors is a woman under 40 with COVID-19, enrolled during active disease. The CDR3 runs from the conserved cysteine through the conserved F or W. Each record gives: J gene, D gene, V gene, clone size, CDR3 protein, CDR3 DNA. D genes are given only for firm matches. A row's size may be missing; if present it is once, few, many or a size class.

J: TRBJ1-2; D: TRBD1; V: TRBV30; size: -; CDR3: CAWSRQGAYGYTF; DNA: TGTGCCTGGTCACGTCAGGGGGCCTATGGCTACACCTTC
J: TRBJ2-1; D: -; V: TRBV3-1/TRBV3-2; size: few; CDR3: CASSQEPQGGEQFF; DNA: TGTGCCAGCAGCCAAGAACCCCAGGGCGGTGAGCAGTTCTTC
J: TRBJ2-1; D: -; V: TRBV5-1; size: once; CDR3: CASSLGFREKNEQFF; DNA: TGCGCCAGCAGCTTGGGATTCCGGGAAAAAAATGAGCAGTTCTTC
J: TRBJ1-5; D: -; V: TRBV5-8; size: few; CDR3: CASSFLSGINQPQHF; DNA: TGTGCCAGCAGCTTTTTATCAGGGATCAATCAGCCCCAGCATTTT
J: TRBJ1-2; D: TRBD1; V: TRBV3-1/TRBV3-2; size: once; CDR3: CASSQDGTGGGYGYTF; DNA: TGTGCCAGCAGCCAAGACGGGACAGGGGGCGGCTATGGCTACACCTTC
J: TRBJ2-5; D: -; V: TRBV28; size: -; CDR3: CASSLLRETQYF; DNA: TGTGCCAGCAGTTTACTGAGGGAGACCCAGTACTTC
J: TRBJ1-1; D: TRBD1; V: TRBV3-1/TRBV3-2; size: -; CDR3: CASSRAGTGSEAFF; DNA: TGTGCCAGCAGCCGAGCAGGGACAGGGTCTGAAGCTTTCTTT
J: TRBJ1-1; D: -; V: TRBV2; size: once; CDR3: CASTPDLNTEAFF; DNA: TGTGCCAGCACTCCGGACTTGAACACTGAAGCTTTCTTT
J: TRBJ1-4; D: TRBD1; V: TRBV4-3; size: -; CDR3: CASSQGRTGYEKLFF; DNA: TGCGCCAGCAGCCAAGGTCGGACAGGGTATGAAAAACTGTTTTTT
J: TRBJ2-5; D: TRBD2; V: TRBV6-5; size: -; CDR3: CASTYGGNQETQYF; DNA: TGTGCCAGCACCTACGGGGGGAACCAAGAGACCCAGTACTTC
J: TRBJ2-7; D: TRBD1; V: TRBV2; size: -; CDR3: CASSNRGQGYEQYF; DNA: TGTGCCAGCAGCAACAGGGGGCAAGGGTACGAGCAGTACTTC
J: TRBJ2-1; D: TRBD1; V: TRBV6-4; size: -; CDR3: CASSDGGQGGNEQFF; DNA: TGTGCCAGCAGTGATGGGGGACAGGGAGGAAATGAGCAGTTCTTC
J: TRBJ2-7; D: -; V: TRBV2; size: -; CDR3: CASSLVSRASEQYF; DNA: TGTGCCAGCAGTTTGGTTTCCAGGGCTAGCGAGCAGTACTTC
J: TRBJ2-3; D: TRBD2; V: TRBV29-1; size: -; CDR3: CSVEDLGSGRDTQYF; DNA: TGCAGCGTTGAAGATCTGGGTAGCGGGAGAGATACGCAGTATTTT
J: TRBJ1-1; D: -; V: TRBV14; size: -; CDR3: CASSLQGNTEAFF; DNA: TGTGCCAGCAGCCTACAGGGGAACACTGAAGCTTTCTTT
J: TRBJ2-7; D: -; V: TRBV6-2/TRBV6-3; size: once; CDR3: CASSYSIKYEQYF; DNA: TGTGCCAGCAGTTACTCAATTAAATACGAGCAGTACTTC